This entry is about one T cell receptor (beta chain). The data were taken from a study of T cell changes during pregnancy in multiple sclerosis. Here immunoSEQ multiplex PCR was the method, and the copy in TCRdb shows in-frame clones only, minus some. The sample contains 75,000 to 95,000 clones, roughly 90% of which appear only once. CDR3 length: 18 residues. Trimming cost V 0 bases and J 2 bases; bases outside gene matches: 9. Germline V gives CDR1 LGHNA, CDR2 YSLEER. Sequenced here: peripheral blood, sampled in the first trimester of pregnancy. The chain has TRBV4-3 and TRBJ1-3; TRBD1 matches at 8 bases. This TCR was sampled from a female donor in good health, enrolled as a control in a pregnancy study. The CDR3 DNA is TGCGCCAGCAGCCAAGACTTATTGGACAGGGTGACTGGAAACACCATATATTTT. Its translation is CASSQDLLDRVTGNTIYF.